The sample holds a few counts of the clone carrying this T cell receptor beta chain. The antigen remains unidentified. Using its own MiXCR run on the reads, TCRdb lists one record per CDR3 protein. The sample includes about 740,000 distinct CDR3 sequences, 30% to 40% of them seen just once. The source of the sample is a study of T cell repertoires in cytomegalovirus infection. Looked up from germline, CDR1 is DFQATT and CDR2 is SNEGSKA (reference sequence). The CDR3 consists of 13 residues. Trimming left V 6 bases short and J 4 bases short, with 14 bases between. The receptor comes from a human donor in good health (CMV status not recorded). Some clones in this sample may be carry-over from other donors' samples. This chain connects TRBV20-1 to TRBJ2-3; D is undetermined. The sample consisted of cultured PBMCs, taken from culture after CMV antigen stimulation. The chain's CDR3 is CSAAESASDTQYF. The CDR3 nucleotides are TGCAGTGCCGCTGAGAGTGCGTCAGATACGCAGTATTTT.